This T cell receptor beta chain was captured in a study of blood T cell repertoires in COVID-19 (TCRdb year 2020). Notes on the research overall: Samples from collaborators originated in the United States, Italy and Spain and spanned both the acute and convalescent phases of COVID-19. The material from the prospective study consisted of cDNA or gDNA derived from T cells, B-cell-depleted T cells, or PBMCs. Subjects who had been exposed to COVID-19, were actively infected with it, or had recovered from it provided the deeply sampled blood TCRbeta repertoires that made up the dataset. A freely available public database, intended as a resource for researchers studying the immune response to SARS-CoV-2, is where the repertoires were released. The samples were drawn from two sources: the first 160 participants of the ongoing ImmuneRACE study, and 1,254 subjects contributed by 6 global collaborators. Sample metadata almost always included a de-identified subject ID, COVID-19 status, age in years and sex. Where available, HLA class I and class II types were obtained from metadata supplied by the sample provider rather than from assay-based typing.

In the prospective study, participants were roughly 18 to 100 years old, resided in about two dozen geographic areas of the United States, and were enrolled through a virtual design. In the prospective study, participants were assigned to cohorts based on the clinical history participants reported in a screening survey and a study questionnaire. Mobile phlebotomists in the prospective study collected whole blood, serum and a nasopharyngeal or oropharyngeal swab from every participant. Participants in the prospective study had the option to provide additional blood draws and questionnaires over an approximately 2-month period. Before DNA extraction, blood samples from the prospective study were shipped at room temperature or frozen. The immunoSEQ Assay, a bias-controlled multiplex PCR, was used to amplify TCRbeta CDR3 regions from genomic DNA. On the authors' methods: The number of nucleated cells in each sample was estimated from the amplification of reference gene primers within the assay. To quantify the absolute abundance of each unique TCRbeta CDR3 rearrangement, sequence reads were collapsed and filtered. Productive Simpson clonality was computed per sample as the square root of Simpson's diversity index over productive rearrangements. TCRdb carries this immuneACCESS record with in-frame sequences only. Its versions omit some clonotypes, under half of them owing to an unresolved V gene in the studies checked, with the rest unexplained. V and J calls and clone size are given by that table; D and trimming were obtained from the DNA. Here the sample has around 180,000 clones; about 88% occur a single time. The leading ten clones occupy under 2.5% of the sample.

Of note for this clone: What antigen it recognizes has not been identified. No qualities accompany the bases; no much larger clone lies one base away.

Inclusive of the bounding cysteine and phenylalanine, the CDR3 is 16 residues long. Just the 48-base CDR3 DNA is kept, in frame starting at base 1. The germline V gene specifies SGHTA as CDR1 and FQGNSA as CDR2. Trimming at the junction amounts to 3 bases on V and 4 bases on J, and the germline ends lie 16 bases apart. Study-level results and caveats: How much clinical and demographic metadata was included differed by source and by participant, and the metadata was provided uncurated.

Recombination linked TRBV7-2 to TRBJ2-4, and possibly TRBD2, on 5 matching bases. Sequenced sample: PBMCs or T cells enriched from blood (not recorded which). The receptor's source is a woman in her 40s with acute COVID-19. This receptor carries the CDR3 CASSFSGIVSKNIQYF. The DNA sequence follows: TGTGCCAGCAGCTTCTCCGGGATCGTTTCAAAAAACATTCAGTACTTC. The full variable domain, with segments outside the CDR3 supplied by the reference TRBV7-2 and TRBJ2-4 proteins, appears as GAGVSQSPSNKVTEKGKDVELRCDPISGHTALYWYRQSLGQGLEFLIYFQGNSAPDKSGLPSDRFSAERTGGSVSTLTIQRTQQEDSAVYLCASSFSGIVSKNIQYFGAGTRLSVL.